The 28 T cell receptor beta chains below all came from one sample that was sequenced in a study of blood T cell repertoires in COVID-19. Profiled with immunoSEQ multiplex PCR; TCRdb holds only in-frame clones, not every one. Here the sample spans around 240,000 clones, 80% to 90% being singletons. Sequencing input: PBMCs or T cells enriched from blood (not recorded which). Receptor source: a woman aged 45-60 years who had recovered from COVID-19.

The V and J genes are TRBV6-5 and TRBJ2-7, with 9 bases aligning to TRBD1. The CDR3 spans 14 residues. In germline, CDR1 is MNHEY, CDR2 SVGAGI. Trimming at V came to 2 bases and at J to 5 bases, leaving 4 bases not matched to a gene. CDR3 DNA: TGTGCCAGCAGTTACCGGGACAGGGCCAACGAGCAGTACTTC. Translation: CASSYRDRANEQYF.

The chain has TRBV18 and TRBJ2-7, with D perhaps TRBD1 (6 bases). Germline CDR1 and CDR2: KGHSH and LQKENI. The CDR3 has 13 residues. With 2 bases removed from V and 6 bases from J, the gap between germline ends came to 11 bases. The CDR3 spells CASSPGQGIEQYF. In nucleotides, the CDR3 is TGTGCCAGCTCACCAGGCCAGGGGATCGAGCAGTACTTC. The full variable domain, rest sourced from reference TRBV18 and TRBJ2-7, is NAGVMQNPRHLVRRRGQEARLRCSPMKGHSHVYWYRQLPEEGLKFMVYLQKENIIDESGMPKERFSAEFPKEGPSILRIQQVVRGDSAAYFCASSPGQGIEQYFGPGTRLTVT.

This clone was picked up one time. This rearrangement joins TRBV3-1 (or the pseudogene TRBV3-2) to TRBJ1-6; D gene unclear. The germline gives CDR1 LGHDT, CDR2 YNNKEL (reference sequence). V lost 1 base to trimming and J lost 10 bases, with 14 bases between them. The CDR3 is 15 amino acids. DNA of the CDR3: TGTGCCAGCAGCCAAGGAGGCCAGAAAGTCTCACCCCTCCACTTT. Protein: CASSQGGQKVSPLHF.

This chain connects TRBV6-1 to TRBJ1-1; possible D gene TRBD1, 5 bases. The germline V and J ends were trimmed by 2 bases and 5 bases, with 12 bases remaining between them. The CDR3 contains 14 residues. CDR1 is MNHNS and CDR2 is SASEGT in the germline V gene. The CDR3 loop reads CASSEWGVRTEAFF. The DNA of the CDR3 is TGTGCCAGCAGTGAATGGGGGGTAAGAACTGAAGCTTTCTTT.

The rearrangement links TRBV27 to TRBJ2-4; no firm D call. CDR3 length: 16 amino acids. V lost 5 bases and J lost 0, with 14 bases in between. Germline assignment: CDR1 MNHEY and CDR2 SMNVEV (reference sequence). The CDR3 region is CASSPDATLAKNIQYF. CDR3 DNA: TGTGCCAGCAGTCCCGACGCGACTTTAGCCAAAAACATTCAGTACTTC.

The rearrangement links TRBV6-5 to TRBJ2-7; 9 positions match TRBD1. Per the germline V gene, CDR1 is MNHEY and CDR2 is SVGAGI. The CDR3 has 15 residues. The J segment lost 1 base and the V segment lost 4 bases, leaving 5 bases of the junction unmatched. The CDR3 region has the DNA TGTGCCAGCAGTTTGGGACAGGGTGTGTCCTACGAGCAGTACTTC. Its protein is CASSLGQGVSYEQYF.

This chain links TRBV5-1 with TRBJ1-1, with 9 positions matching TRBD1. V gave up 3 bases and J gave up 5 bases; unmatched junction bases: 8. Per the germline V gene, CDR1 is SGHRS and CDR2 is YFSETQ. This CDR3 has 15 amino acids. CDR3: CASSSGQGLGTEAFF. The CDR3 DNA sequence: TGCGCCAGCAGCTCTGGACAGGGGTTGGGTACTGAAGCTTTCTTT.

The rearrangement joins TRBV2 to TRBJ1-2; tentative D call: TRBD1 (6 bases). The germline V and J ends were trimmed by 7 bases and 9 bases, with 15 bases remaining between them. Germline V gene sequence: CDR1 SNHLY, CDR2 FYNNEI. The CDR3 spans 12 residues. The CDR3 nucleotides read TGTGCCAGCACCTTACAGGGAATGCGCTACACCTTC. Amino acid sequence: CASTLQGMRYTF.

The rearrangement links TRBV27 to TRBJ1-1, with no clear D. V was trimmed by 2 bases and J by 0 bases, leaving 16 bases between them. The CDR3 consists of 17 residues. CDR1 is MNHEY, CDR2 SMNVEV, per germline (reference sequence). CDR3 sequence reads: CASSLAPGEGMNTEAFF. CDR3 DNA: TGTGCCAGCAGTTTAGCCCCCGGGGAGGGCATGAACACTGAAGCTTTCTTT.

This clone has a handful of counts. This chain connects TRBV18 to TRBJ2-7; 10 bases are shared with TRBD2. Germline CDR1 KGHSH, CDR2 LQKENI. This CDR3 has 16 residues. The V and J ends lost 2 bases and 0 bases, in that order; junction bases with no gene match: 4. The CDR3 sequence is CASSPGLAGVSYEQYF. In DNA, the CDR3 is TGTGCCAGCTCACCAGGGCTAGCGGGAGTCTCCTACGAGCAGTACTTC.

This chain connects TRBV5-6 to TRBJ2-7; 7 nucleotides agree with TRBD1. V trimming: 0 bases; J trimming: 3 bases; junction bases outside the gene matches: 6. Germline CDR1 SGHDT, CDR2 YYEEEE. The CDR3 totals 15 residues. CDR3 protein: CASSLGGTEHYEQYF. The CDR3 nucleotides are TGTGCCAGCAGCTTGGGTGGGACAGAGCACTACGAGCAGTACTTC.

This chain links TRBV3-1 (or the pseudogene TRBV3-2) with TRBJ2-1; D not resolved. The germline V and J ends were trimmed by 1 base and 0 bases, with 7 bases remaining between them. In germline, CDR1 is LGHDT, CDR2 YNNKEL (reference sequence). The CDR3 extends over 15 amino acids. CDR3 loop: CASSQVTGSYNEQFF. CDR3 DNA: TGTGCCAGCAGCCAAGTCACTGGCTCCTACAATGAGCAGTTCTTC.

The rearrangement joins TRBV2 to TRBJ2-7; D gene uncertain. Deletions cut 8 bases from V and 0 bases from J, with 11 bases between. CDR1 is SNHLY, CDR2 FYNNEI, per germline. The CDR3 is made up of 13 amino acids. The CDR3 here is CASSIVLSYEQYF. CDR3 nucleotide sequence: TGTGCCAGCTCGATCGTACTCTCCTACGAGCAGTACTTC.

This clone has more than one count but fewer than ten. The V and J genes are TRBV27 and TRBJ2-1, with 8 bases aligning to TRBD2. The CDR3 contains 14 residues. Germline CDR1 reads MNHEY; CDR2 reads SMNVEV (reference sequence). With V trimmed by 5 bases and J by 8 bases, 8 bases remained unmatched. As DNA, the CDR3 is TGTGCCAGCAGTCAGCTTACTAGCGGTCATGAGCAGTTCTTC. This translates into CASSQLTSGHEQFF.

This clone was observed many times. This sequence joins TRBV3-1 (or the pseudogene TRBV3-2) and TRBJ2-7; TRBD2 aligns across 13 bases. Losses at the gene ends were 3 bases for V and 4 bases for J; bases not matched to a gene: 0. The CDR3 spans 14 residues. Germline V gives CDR1 LGHDT, CDR2 YNNKEL (reference sequence). CDR3 nucleotides: TGTGCCAGCAGCCAGACTAGCGGGAGGTACGAGCAGTACTTC. Translating gives CASSQTSGRYEQYF.

This clone occurred a few times. The chain has TRBV7-3 and TRBJ1-1; D may be TRBD1 (5 bases). Germline loops: CDR1 SGHTA, CDR2 FQGTGA. The CDR3 spans 14 residues. Trimming removed 0 bases from V and 1 base from J, with 6 bases in between. The CDR3 reads CASSLTDTNTEAFF. In DNA form, the CDR3 reads TGTGCCAGCAGCTTAACGGACACGAACACTGAAGCTTTCTTT.

The chain joins TRBV3-1 (or the pseudogene TRBV3-2) to TRBJ1-4; D is uncertain. The germline V gene has CDR1 LGHDT and CDR2 YNNKEL (reference sequence). Trimming took 1 base from V and 2 from J, leaving 14 bases between them. The CDR3 contains 17 residues. This CDR3 is CASSQAPTARTNEKLFF. The CDR3 region has the DNA TGTGCCAGCAGCCAAGCCCCGACTGCTCGGACTAATGAAAAACTGTTTTTT.

The V gene is TRBV19, the J gene TRBJ1-5, with D maybe TRBD1 (5 bases). CDR3 length: 13 residues. V was trimmed by 1 base and J by 7 bases, leaving 8 bases between them. Germline V gene data show CDR1 as LNHDA and CDR2 as SQIVND (reference sequence). The CDR3 DNA reads as TGTGCCAGTAGTATAGGCGGGGGGCAGCCCCAGCATTTT. Translated, it gives CASSIGGGQPQHF.

The rearrangement links TRBV27 to TRBJ1-4; no clear D gene. Germline CDR1 reads MNHEY; CDR2 reads SMNVEV (reference sequence). The V and J ends lost 7 bases and 8 bases respectively, with 11 bases between them. The CDR3 totals 12 residues. CDR3 coding DNA: TGTGCCAGCACACGGCCGGGGGAAAAACTGTTTTTT. Protein: CASTRPGEKLFF. The entire variable domain, with the rest obtained from reference TRBV27 and TRBJ1-4, is as follows: EAQVTQNPRYLITVTGKKLTVTCSQNMNHEYMSWYRQDPGLGLRQIYYSMNVEVTDKGDVPEGYKVSRKEKRNFPLILESPSPNQTSLYFCASTRPGEKLFFGSGTQLSVL.

The genes are TRBV5-6 and TRBJ2-7; the D is unclear. V shed 4 bases and J shed 5 bases, with 10 bases lying between them. Per germline, CDR1 SGHDT and CDR2 YYEEEE. The CDR3 has 12 residues. CDR3 loop: CASSPGSDEQYF. In DNA, the CDR3 is TGTGCCAGCAGCCCCGGTTCGGACGAGCAGTACTTC.

This clone was observed a single time. The genes are TRBV28 and TRBJ2-7; D may be TRBD1 (6 bases). With 3 bases removed from V and 0 bases from J, the gap between germline ends came to 12 bases. This CDR3 is built from 15 residues. CDR1 is MDHEN and CDR2 is SYDVKM in the germline V gene. The DNA of the CDR3 is TGTGCCAGCAGTTTGGGGGCTACGAGCTCCTACGAGCAGTACTTC. This sequence encodes CASSLGATSSYEQYF.

The chain combines TRBV7-3 with TRBJ2-1; 9 nucleotides align to TRBD1. The CDR3 has 15 amino acids. Germline V lookup: CDR1 SGHTA, CDR2 FQGTGA. J gave up 7 bases and V 4 bases, and 8 bases lay outside the gene matches. The CDR3 loop reads CASSYGQGIPNEQFF. CDR3 coding DNA: TGTGCCAGCAGCTACGGACAGGGGATACCGAATGAGCAGTTCTTC.

The chain carries TRBV11-2 and TRBJ1-5; TRBD1 matches at 8 bases. Germline-derived CDR1 and CDR2 are SGHAT and FQNNGV. Trimming cost V 1 base and J 5 bases; bases outside gene matches: 7. CDR3 length: 16 amino acids. The CDR3 coding sequence is TGTGCCAGCAGCTTAGGGGGCTCAGGGGGCTATCAGCCCCAGCATTTT. This gives the protein CASSLGGSGGYQPQHF. Full variable domain (rest looked up from reference TRBV11-2 and TRBJ1-5): EAGVAQSPRYKIIEKRQSVAFWCNPISGHATLYWYQQILGQGPKLLIQFQNNGVVDDSQLPKDRFSAERLKGVDSTLKIQPAKLEDSAVYLCASSLGGSGGYQPQHFGDGTRLSIL.

The chain employs TRBV19 and TRBJ2-1, with TRBD2 matching 8 bases. Per the germline V gene, CDR1 is LNHDA and CDR2 is SQIVND (reference sequence). The CDR3 loop spans 16 amino acids. V shed 5 bases and J 5 bases; nucleotides not matched to a gene: 11. Here the CDR3 DNA reads TGTGCCAGTAGTTCCCTGGGACTAGATCTCCACAATGAGCAGTTCTTC. Its translation: CASSSLGLDLHNEQFF.

The rearrangement joins TRBV7-9 to TRBJ2-7; 10 bases are shared with TRBD1. The length of the CDR3 is 15 residues. Losses at the gene ends were 3 bases for V and 2 bases for J; bases not matched to a gene: 4. The germline V gene has CDR1 SEHNR and CDR2 FQNEAQ (reference sequence). The CDR3: CASSLGQGRPYEQYF. CDR3 in DNA: TGTGCCAGCAGCTTGGGACAGGGGAGGCCCTACGAGCAGTACTTC.

The chain links TRBV5-1 to TRBJ2-7; 7 bases fit TRBD1. Trimming removed 2 bases from V and 1 base from J; junction bases left unmatched: 3. The CDR3 has 14 amino acids. Germline V gene lookup returns CDR1 SGHRS and CDR2 YFSETQ. The CDR3 region is CASSFDRVSYEQYF. The CDR3 DNA follows: TGCGCCAGCAGCTTCGACAGGGTGTCCTACGAGCAGTACTTC.

The table lists this clone with a few counts. The genes are TRBV28 and TRBJ2-7; possibly TRBD1 for D (6 bases). In germline, CDR1 is MDHEN, CDR2 SYDVKM. This CDR3 has 13 residues. The V gene lost 3 bases and the J gene lost 6 bases, with 12 bases spanning the gap. This CDR3 reads CASSFVTGGEQYF. The CDR3 nucleotides are TGTGCCAGCAGTTTTGTGACAGGTGGCGAGCAGTACTTC. Complete variable domain (other parts from reference TRBV28 and TRBJ2-7): DVKVTQSSRYLVKRTGEKVFLECVQDMDHENMFWYRQDPGLGLRLIYFSYDVKMKEKGDIPEGYSVSREKKERFSLILESASTNQTSMYLCASSFVTGGEQYFGPGTRLTVT.

The chain combines TRBV7-8 with TRBJ1-5; D unresolved. This CDR3 is built from 16 residues. Germline V gives CDR1 SGHVS, CDR2 FQNEAQ. V dropped 7 bases and J dropped 5 bases, with 21 bases sitting between them. The CDR3 DNA reads as TGTGCCAGCACCCCCTCGCGGGGAACTTCACATCAGCCCCAGCATTTT. The encoded protein is CASTPSRGTSHQPQHF.